This entry features one T cell receptor (beta chain) sequence. The sample originates from a study of blood T cell repertoires in COVID-19. The protocol was immunoSEQ multiplex PCR, while the TCRdb copy is restricted to in-frame clones and leaves out a portion. The sample has a few hundred thousand clones; 85% to 90% are singletons. Participant ages covered roughly 18 to 89 years across 25 or so US areas. A PCR-confirmed or clinician-diagnosed COVID-19 case had contacted exposed participants within 2 weeks of entry. Germline values: CDR1 MGHDK, CDR2 SYGVNS. The CDR3 covers 13 residues. With 8 bases clipped from V and 2 bases from J, the junction kept 2 bases outside the gene matches.

The chain recombines TRBV25-1 with TRBJ2-7; 11 positions match TRBD1. This receptor was identified in a woman in her 30s who had been exposed to COVID-19. Sample: PBMCs or T cells enriched from blood (not recorded which). CDR3 in DNA: TGTGCCAGCGGGGGACAGGGGGCCTACGAGCAGTACTTC. This sequence encodes CASGGQGAYEQYF.